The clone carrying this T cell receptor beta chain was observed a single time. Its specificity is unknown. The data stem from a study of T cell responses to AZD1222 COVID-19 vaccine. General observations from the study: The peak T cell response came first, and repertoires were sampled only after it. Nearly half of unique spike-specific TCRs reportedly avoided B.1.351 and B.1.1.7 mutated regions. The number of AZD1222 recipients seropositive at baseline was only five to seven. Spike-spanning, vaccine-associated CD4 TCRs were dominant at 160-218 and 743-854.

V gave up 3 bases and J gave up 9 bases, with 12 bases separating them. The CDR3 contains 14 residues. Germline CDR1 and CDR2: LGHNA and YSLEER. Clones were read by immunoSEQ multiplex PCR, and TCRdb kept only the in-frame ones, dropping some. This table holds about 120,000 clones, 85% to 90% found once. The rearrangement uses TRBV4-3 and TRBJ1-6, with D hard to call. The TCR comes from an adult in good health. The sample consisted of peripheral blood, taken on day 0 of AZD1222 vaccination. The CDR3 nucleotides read TGCGCCAGCAGCCATAAACAGATAGGTTCACCCCTCCACTTT. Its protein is CASSHKQIGSPLHF.